This T cell receptor (beta chain) appears in the sequencing data of a study of T cell responses to AZD1222 COVID-19 vaccine. Study results and caveats: Two AZD1222 doses significantly raised spike-specific TCR breadth and depth over controls. AZD1222 recipients seropositive at baseline numbered only five to seven. Spike regions recognized by vaccine-associated CD4 TCRs spanned the protein, led by 160-218 and 743-854.

Profiling relied on immunoSEQ multiplex PCR, and the TCRdb table lists in-frame clones only, not all of them. The repertoire holds 100,000 or so clones, with about 89% as singletons. Looked up from germline, CDR1 is MGHRA and CDR2 is YSYEKL. V lost 1 base and J lost 4, with 7 bases in between. The CDR3 is 13 amino acids. On this clone itself: The antigen remains undetermined.

Material: peripheral blood, obtained 28 days after the second AZD1222 dose. This clonotype was sampled from an adult who received the AZD1222 COVID-19 vaccine. V gene TRBV4-1 combines with J gene TRBJ1-2; D remains ambiguous. DNA for the CDR3: TGCGCCAGCAGCCAAGGAGGCCCCTATGGCTACACCTTC. It yields the protein CASSQGGPYGYTF.